Given below is one T cell receptor (beta chain) in context. Its antigen remains unidentified. The authors produced TCR alpha and TCR beta cDNA libraries with sample barcodes and UMIs by 5'RACE using constant-segment primers. TCRdb re-called the 5' RACE reads with MiXCR, one entry per CDR3 protein. This table has roughly 510,000 distinct CDR3 sequences, approximately 15% appearing once. This entry belongs to a study of T-cell memory formation after mild COVID-19. About the research overall: Largely, TCR clusters stayed within a single donor.

Study results and limitations: Day 15 to 85 contracting clones showed balanced CD4/CD8; later expanders leaned CD4+. Specificity for SARS-CoV-2 was not confirmed among the second-wave clones peaking on day 37.

With V trimmed by 5 bases and J by 5 bases, 3 bases remained unmatched. This CDR3 has 14 amino acids. CDR1 and CDR2 (germline): KGHDR, SFDVKD. The specimen sequenced was PBMCs or a T cell subset sorted from them (not recorded which). This sequence joins TRBV24-1 and TRBJ2-3; the match to TRBD1 covers 10 bases. The source of this sequence is an adult woman who had mild COVID-19 (a few samples of this study predate the infection). Cell type and time point are not known. CDR3 sequence: CATSVRTGGDTQYF. CDR3 coding DNA: TGTGCCACCAGTGTAAGGACAGGGGGAGATACGCAGTATTTT.